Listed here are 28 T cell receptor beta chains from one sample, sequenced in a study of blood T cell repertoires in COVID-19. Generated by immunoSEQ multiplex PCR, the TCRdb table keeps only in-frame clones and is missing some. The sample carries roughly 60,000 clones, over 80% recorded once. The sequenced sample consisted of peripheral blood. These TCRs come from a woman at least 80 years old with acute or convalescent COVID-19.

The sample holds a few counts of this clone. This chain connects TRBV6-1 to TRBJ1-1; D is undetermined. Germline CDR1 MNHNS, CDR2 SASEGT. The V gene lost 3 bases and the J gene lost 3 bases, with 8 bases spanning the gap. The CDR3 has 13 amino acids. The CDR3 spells CASSELQHTEAFF. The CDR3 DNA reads TGTGCCAGCAGTGAGTTACAGCACACTGAAGCTTTCTTT.

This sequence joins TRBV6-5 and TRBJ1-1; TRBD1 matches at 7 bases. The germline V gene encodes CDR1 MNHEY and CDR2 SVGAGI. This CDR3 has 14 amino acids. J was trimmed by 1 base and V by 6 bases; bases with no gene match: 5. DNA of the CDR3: TGTGCCAGCAGCAACAGGGGTCGGAACACTGAAGCTTTCTTT. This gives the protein CASSNRGRNTEAFF.

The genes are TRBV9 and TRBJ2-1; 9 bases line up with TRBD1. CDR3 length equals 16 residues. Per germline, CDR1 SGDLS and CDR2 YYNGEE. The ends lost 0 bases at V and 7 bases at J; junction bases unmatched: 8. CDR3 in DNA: TGTGCCAGCAGCGTAGACCCGGGACAGGGCGTGAATGAGCAGTTCTTC. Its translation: CASSVDPGQGVNEQFF. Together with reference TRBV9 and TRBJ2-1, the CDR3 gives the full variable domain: DSGVTQTPKHLITATGQRVTLRCSPRSGDLSVYWYQQSLDQGLQFLIQYYNGEERAKGNILERFSAQQFPDLHSELNLSSLELGDSALYFCASSVDPGQGVNEQFFGPGTRLTVL.

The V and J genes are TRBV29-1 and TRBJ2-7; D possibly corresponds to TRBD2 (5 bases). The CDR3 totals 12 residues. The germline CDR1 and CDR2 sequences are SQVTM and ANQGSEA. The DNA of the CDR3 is TGCAGTGCCGGGAACCGAGGACTCGAGCAGTACTTC. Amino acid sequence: CSAGNRGLEQYF.

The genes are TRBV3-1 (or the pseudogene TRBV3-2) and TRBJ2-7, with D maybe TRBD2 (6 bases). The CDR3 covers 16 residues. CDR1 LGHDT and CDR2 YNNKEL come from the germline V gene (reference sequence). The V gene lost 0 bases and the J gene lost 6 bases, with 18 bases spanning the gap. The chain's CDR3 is CASSQDVGTHTLEQYF. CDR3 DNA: TGTGCCAGCAGCCAAGATGTAGGGACTCATACTCTCGAGCAGTACTTC.

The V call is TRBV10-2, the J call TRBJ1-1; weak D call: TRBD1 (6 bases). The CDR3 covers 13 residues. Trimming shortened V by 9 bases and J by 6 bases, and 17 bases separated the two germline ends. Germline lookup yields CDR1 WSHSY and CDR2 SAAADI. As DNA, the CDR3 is TGCGCCAGTACTAACAGGGACGGGGCTGAAGCTTTCTTT. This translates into CASTNRDGAEAFF.

The CDR3 protein is CASRQQGREKLFF. CDR3 coding DNA: TGTGCCAGCAGGCAGCAGGGCCGGGAAAAACTGTTTTTT. This sequence joins TRBV27 and TRBJ1-4, with TRBD1 as a possible D gene (5 bases). The CDR3 is 13 residues long. The germline V gene has CDR1 MNHEY and CDR2 SMNVEV (reference sequence). Trimming shortened V by 6 bases and J by 8 bases, and 13 bases separated the two germline ends.

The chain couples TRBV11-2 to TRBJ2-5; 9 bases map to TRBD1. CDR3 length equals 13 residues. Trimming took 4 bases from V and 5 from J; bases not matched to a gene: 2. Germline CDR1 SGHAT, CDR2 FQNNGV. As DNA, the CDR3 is TGTGCCAGCAGCTCCGACAGGGGGGAGACCCAGTACTTC. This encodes CASSSDRGETQYF.

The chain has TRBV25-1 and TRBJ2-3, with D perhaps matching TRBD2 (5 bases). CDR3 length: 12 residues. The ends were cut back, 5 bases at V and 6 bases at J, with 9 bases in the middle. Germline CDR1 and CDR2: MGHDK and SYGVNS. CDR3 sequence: CASSPGVDTQYF. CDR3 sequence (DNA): TGTGCCAGCAGTCCCGGGGTGGATACGCAGTATTTT. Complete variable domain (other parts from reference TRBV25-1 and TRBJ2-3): EADIYQTPRYLVIGTGKKITLECSQTMGHDKMYWYQQDPGMELHLIHYSYGVNSTEKGDLSSESTVSRIRTEHFPLTLESARPSHTSQYLCASSPGVDTQYFGPGTRLTVL.

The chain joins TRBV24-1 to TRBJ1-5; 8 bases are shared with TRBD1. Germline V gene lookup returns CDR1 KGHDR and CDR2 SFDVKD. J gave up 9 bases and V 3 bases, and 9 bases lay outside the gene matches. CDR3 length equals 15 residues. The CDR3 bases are TGTGCCACCAGTGATCCCGGACAGGGAGGTATGCCCCAGCATTTT. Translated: CATSDPGQGGMPQHF.

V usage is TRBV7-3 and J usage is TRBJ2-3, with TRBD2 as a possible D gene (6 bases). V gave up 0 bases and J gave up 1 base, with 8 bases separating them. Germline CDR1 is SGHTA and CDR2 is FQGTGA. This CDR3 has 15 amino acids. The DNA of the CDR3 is TGTGCCAGCAGCTTAACGGGCGGGGGCACAGATACGCAGTATTTT. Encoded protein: CASSLTGGGTDTQYF.

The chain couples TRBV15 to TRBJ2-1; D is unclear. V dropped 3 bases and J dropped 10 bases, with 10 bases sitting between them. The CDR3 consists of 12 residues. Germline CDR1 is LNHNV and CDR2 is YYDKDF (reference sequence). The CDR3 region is CATSRVDWEQFF. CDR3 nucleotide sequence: TGTGCCACCAGCAGGGTAGACTGGGAGCAGTTCTTC.

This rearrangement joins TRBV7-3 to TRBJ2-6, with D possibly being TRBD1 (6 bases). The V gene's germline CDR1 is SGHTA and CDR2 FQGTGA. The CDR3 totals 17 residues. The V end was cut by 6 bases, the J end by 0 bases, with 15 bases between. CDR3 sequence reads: CASRYRVLGSGANVLTF. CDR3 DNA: TGTGCCAGCAGATACAGGGTCCTCGGCTCTGGGGCCAACGTCCTGACTTTC.

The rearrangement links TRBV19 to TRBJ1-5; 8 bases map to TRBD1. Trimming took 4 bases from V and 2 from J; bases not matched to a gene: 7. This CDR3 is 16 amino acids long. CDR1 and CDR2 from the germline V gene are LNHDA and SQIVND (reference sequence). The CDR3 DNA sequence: TGTGCCAGTAGTAGAGGGACAGGCCCCCGCAATCAGCCCCAGCATTTT. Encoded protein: CASSRGTGPRNQPQHF. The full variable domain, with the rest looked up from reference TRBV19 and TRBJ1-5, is DGGITQSPKYLFRKEGQNVTLSCEQNLNHDAMYWYRQDPGQGLRLIYYSQIVNDFQKGDIAEGYSVSREKKESFPLTVTSAQKNPTAFYLCASSRGTGPRNQPQHFGDGTRLSIL.

In DNA form, the CDR3 reads TGTGCCAGCAGAACTCCTGGGGCTAACACTGAAGCTTTCTTT. Translating gives CASRTPGANTEAFF. The chain recombines TRBV25-1 with TRBJ1-1; perhaps TRBD1 as D (5 bases). Trimming removed 6 bases from V and 2 bases from J, with 13 bases in between. The CDR3 is 14 residues long. Germline V gene data show CDR1 as MGHDK and CDR2 as SYGVNS.

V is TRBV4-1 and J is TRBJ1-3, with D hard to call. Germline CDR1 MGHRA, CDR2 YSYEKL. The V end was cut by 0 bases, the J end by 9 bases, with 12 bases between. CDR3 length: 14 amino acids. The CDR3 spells CASSQDAAEATIYF. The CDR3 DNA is TGCGCCAGCAGCCAAGATGCGGCGGAGGCCACCATATATTTT.

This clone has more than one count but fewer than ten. CDR3 nucleotide sequence: TGTGCCTGGAATTCCCGACAGGGGATAAATGAAAAACTGTTTTTT. Translated, it gives CAWNSRQGINEKLFF. V usage is TRBV30 and J usage is TRBJ1-4, with 8 bases aligning to TRBD1. Germline V gene sequence: CDR1 GTSNPN, CDR2 SVGIG (reference sequence). The CDR3 is made up of 15 amino acids. The ends lost 4 bases at V and 5 bases at J; junction bases unmatched: 9.

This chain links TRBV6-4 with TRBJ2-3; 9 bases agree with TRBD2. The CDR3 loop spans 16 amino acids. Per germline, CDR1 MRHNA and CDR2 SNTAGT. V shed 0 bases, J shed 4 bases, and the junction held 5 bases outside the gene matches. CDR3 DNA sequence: TGTGCCAGCAGTGACTCACCAGCGGGAGGACCAGATACGCAGTATTTT. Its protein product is CASSDSPAGGPDTQYF.

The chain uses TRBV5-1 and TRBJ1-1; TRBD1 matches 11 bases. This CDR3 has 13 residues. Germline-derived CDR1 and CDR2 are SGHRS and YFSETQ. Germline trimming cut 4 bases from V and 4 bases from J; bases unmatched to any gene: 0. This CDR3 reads CASSGTGGTEAFF. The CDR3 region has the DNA TGCGCCAGCAGCGGGACAGGGGGCACTGAAGCTTTCTTT.

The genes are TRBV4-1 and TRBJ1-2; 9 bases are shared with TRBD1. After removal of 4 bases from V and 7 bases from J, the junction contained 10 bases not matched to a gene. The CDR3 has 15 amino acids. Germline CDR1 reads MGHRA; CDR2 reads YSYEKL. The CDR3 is CASSPPTGGWGGYTF. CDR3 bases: TGCGCCAGCAGCCCACCCACAGGGGGCTGGGGTGGCTACACCTTC.

This CDR3 reads CASSLGQGAPGNTIYF. CDR3 DNA sequence: TGTGCCAGCAGCTTGGGACAGGGGGCTCCAGGAAACACCATATATTTT. V and J are TRBV7-9 and TRBJ1-3, with 12 bases lining up with TRBD1. The CDR3 extends over 16 amino acids. The germline V gene encodes CDR1 SEHNR and CDR2 FQNEAQ (reference sequence). V lost 3 bases, J lost 4 bases, and 4 bases stayed unmatched.

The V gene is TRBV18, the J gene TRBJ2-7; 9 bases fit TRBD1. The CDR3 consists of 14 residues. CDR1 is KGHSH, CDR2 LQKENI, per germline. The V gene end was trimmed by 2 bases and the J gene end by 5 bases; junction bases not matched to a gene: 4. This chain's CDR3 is CASSPRDREDEQYF. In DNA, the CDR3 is TGTGCCAGCTCACCAAGGGACAGGGAGGACGAGCAGTACTTC.

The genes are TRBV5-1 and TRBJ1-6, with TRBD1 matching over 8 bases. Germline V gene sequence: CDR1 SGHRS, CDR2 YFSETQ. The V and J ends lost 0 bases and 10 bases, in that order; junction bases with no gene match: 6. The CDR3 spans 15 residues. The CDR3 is CASSLGQGLGSPLHF. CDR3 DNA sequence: TGCGCCAGCAGCTTGGGACAGGGGTTGGGATCACCCCTCCACTTT. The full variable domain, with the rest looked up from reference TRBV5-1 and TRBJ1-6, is KAGVTQTPRYLIKTRGQQVTLSCSPISGHRSVSWYQQTPGQGLQFLFEYFSETQRNKGNFPGRFSGRQFSNSRSEMNVSTLELGDSALYLCASSLGQGLGSPLHFGNGTRLTVT.

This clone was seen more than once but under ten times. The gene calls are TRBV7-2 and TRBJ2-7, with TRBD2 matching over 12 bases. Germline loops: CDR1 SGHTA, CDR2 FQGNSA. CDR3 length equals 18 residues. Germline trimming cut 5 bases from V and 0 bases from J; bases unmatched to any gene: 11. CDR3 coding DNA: TGTGCCAGCAGCCCCCGTAGGCTAGCGGGGGGGATCTCCTACGAGCAGTACTTC. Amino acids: CASSPRRLAGGISYEQYF.

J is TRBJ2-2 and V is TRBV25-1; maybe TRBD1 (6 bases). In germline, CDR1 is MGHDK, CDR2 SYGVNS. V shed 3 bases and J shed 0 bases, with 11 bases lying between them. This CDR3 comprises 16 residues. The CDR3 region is CASSELGQPNTGELFF. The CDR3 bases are TGTGCCAGCAGTGAGTTAGGACAGCCGAACACCGGGGAGCTGTTTTTT.

In DNA form, the CDR3 reads TGCGCCAGCAGCTTCCCTCTCGGACTAGCGGGGGACGAGCAGTTCTTC. This encodes CASSFPLGLAGDEQFF. The chain recombines TRBV5-1 with TRBJ2-1, with 13 bases matching TRBD2. V lost 2 bases, J lost 10 bases, and 9 bases stayed unmatched. This CDR3 has 16 amino acids. The germline V gene encodes CDR1 SGHRS and CDR2 YFSETQ.

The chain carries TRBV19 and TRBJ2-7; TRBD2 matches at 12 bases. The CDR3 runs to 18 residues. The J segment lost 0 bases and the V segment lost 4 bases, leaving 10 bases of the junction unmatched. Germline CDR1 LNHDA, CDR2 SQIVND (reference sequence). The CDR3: CASSTFSGTSGYSYEQYF. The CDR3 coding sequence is TGTGCCAGTAGTACATTCTCCGGGACTAGCGGGTACTCCTACGAGCAGTACTTC. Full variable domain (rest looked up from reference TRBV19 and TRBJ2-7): DGGITQSPKYLFRKEGQNVTLSCEQNLNHDAMYWYRQDPGQGLRLIYYSQIVNDFQKGDIAEGYSVSREKKESFPLTVTSAQKNPTAFYLCASSTFSGTSGYSYEQYFGPGTRLTVT.

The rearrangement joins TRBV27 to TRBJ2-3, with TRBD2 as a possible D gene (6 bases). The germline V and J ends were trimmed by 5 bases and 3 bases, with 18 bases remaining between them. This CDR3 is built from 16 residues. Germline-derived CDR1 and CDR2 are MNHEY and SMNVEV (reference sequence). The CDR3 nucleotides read TGTGCCAGCAGTCTTCTAGCGCCGGAGGGGACAGATACGCAGTATTTT. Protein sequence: CASSLLAPEGTDTQYF.